This TCR beta chain derives from a study of monozygotic twins with inflammatory bowel disease. Study findings and constraints: On the inverse Simpson index, IBD patients scored lower for TCRbeta diversity than healthy co-twins. Repertoire similarity did not differ between concordant and discordant twins, possibly owing to limited power.

The CDR3 has 11 residues. The germline V gene has CDR1 SNHLY and CDR2 FYNNEI. Reprocessing the 5' RACE reads, TCRdb reports a single entry for every CDR3 protein and omits DNA. This sample's table reports approximately 160,000 distinct CDR3 sequences. About this clonotype itself: What it binds is unknown.

Sequencing input: blood. The V gene is TRBV2, the J gene TRBJ2-7; TCRdb proposes TRBD2, but this gene call is untestable without DNA. The clonotype comes from a human donor with ulcerative colitis or Crohn's disease, or a healthy co-twin of an affected twin (not recorded which). CDR3 amino acids: CASSPHGGGYF. Variable domain in full (rest from reference TRBV2 and TRBJ2-7): EPEVTQTPSHQVTQMGQEVILRCVPISNHLYFYWYRQILGQKVEFLVSFYNNEISEKSEIFDDQFSVERPDGSNFTLKIRSTKLEDSAMYFCASSPHGGGYFGPGTRLTVT.